This T cell receptor (beta chain) came from a study of OX40 agonist ivuxolimab in advanced cancers. About the study: Partial responses were achieved by three patients: one hepatocellular carcinoma, two cutaneous melanoma.

TCRdb's table, derived via immunoSEQ multiplex PCR, lists solely in-frame clones and lacks some. The table lists tens of thousands of clones, nearly 80% of them singletons. There are 17 residues in the CDR3. Germline CDR1 SGHTA, CDR2 FQGNSA. Trimming shortened V by 5 bases and J by 7 bases, and 24 bases separated the two germline ends. The chain combines TRBV7-2 with TRBJ2-1, with D possibly matching TRBD2 (6 bases). The sequence was collected from an adult with an advanced solid tumor such as melanoma, head and neck, liver or kidney cancer. The source was CD4+ or CD8+ T cells sorted from blood, collected in a trial of the OX40 agonist ivuxolimab. Written as DNA, the CDR3 is TGTGCCAGCAGCCTTGGTGGCAGGCTTGGCGGGGCTAATGAGCAGTTCTTC. Its translation is CASSLGGRLGGANEQFF.